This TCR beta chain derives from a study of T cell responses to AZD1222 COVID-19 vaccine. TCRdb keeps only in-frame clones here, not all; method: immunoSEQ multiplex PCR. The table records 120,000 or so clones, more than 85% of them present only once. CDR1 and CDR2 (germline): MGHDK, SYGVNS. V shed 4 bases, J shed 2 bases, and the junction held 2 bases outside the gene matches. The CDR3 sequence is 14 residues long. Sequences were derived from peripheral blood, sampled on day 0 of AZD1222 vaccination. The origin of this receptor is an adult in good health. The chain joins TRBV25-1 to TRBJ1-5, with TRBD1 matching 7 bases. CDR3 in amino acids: CASSGDSRNQPQHF. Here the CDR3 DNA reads TGTGCCAGCAGTGGGGACAGTCGCAATCAGCCCCAGCATTTT.